This entry lists 27 T cell receptor beta chains sequenced from one sample in a study of molecular identifiers for immune sequencing clone quantification. Using its own MiXCR run on the PCR reads, TCRdb lists one record per CDR3 protein. The table has nearly 650,000 distinct CDR3 sequences, less than 30% seen once. The sample was naive CD8+ T cells from blood, with Jurkat cell RNA spiked in. Noted subset: FACS-sorted CD8+CD4-CCR7+CD45RA+ naive T cells. Every receptor here comes from a human donor in good health. Some libraries in this study had Jurkat cell RNA spiked in.

As regards this clonotype: With a much larger clone just one base away, this may be a read error. This CDR3 reads CASSPVGAAPTDTQYF. CDR3 sequence (DNA): TGTGCCAGCAGCCCGGTAGGTGCGGCACCCACAGATACGCAGTATTTT. This chain joins TRBV13 and TRBJ2-3; D call uncertain. Trimming removed 5 bases from V and 2 bases from J, with 17 bases in between. Germline CDR1 is PRHDT and CDR2 is FYEKMQ (reference sequence). The CDR3 sequence is 16 residues long.

This clonotype was seen ten or more times. V usage is TRBV9 and J usage is TRBJ2-7; 10 positions match TRBD2. The germline V gene encodes CDR1 SGDLS and CDR2 YYNGEE. The CDR3 has 15 amino acids. The V segment lost 4 bases and the J segment 4 bases; nucleotides outside the gene matches: 8. This CDR3 is CASSPLAGEQYEQYF. The CDR3 DNA reads TGTGCCAGCAGCCCCCTAGCGGGAGAACAGTACGAGCAGTACTTC.

This clonotype came up many times. This chain joins TRBV5-1 and TRBJ2-6; D gene ambiguous. Trimming removed 5 bases at V and 0 bases at J, with 9 bases between. The germline gives CDR1 SGHRS, CDR2 YFSETQ. The CDR3 contains 15 residues. CDR3 sequence: CASRGGASGANVLTF. The CDR3 nucleotides read TGCGCCAGCAGGGGTGGAGCCTCTGGGGCCAACGTCCTGACTTTC.

In its sample, this clonotype was seen many times. The chain is built from TRBV12-3 or TRBV12-4 and TRBJ2-5; D unresolved. V lost 3 bases and J 5 bases, leaving 7 bases between the germline ends. The CDR3 covers 12 residues. The CDR3 region is CASSFSSETQYF. The CDR3 DNA reads as TGTGCCAGCAGTTTTTCCTCCGAGACCCAGTACTTC.

This clonotype occurred many times. This chain links TRBV7-2 with TRBJ1-4; D is undetermined. The germline CDR1 and CDR2 sequences are SGHTA and FQGNSA. Trimming removed 3 bases at V and 6 bases at J, with 8 bases between. The CDR3 has 13 amino acids. The CDR3 region is CASSFSRYEKLFF. DNA of the CDR3: TGTGCCAGCAGCTTTTCGCGTTATGAAAAACTGTTTTTT. Full variable domain (outside the CDR3, taken from reference TRBV7-2 and TRBJ1-4): GAGVSQSPSNKVTEKGKDVELRCDPISGHTALYWYRQSLGQGLEFLIYFQGNSAPDKSGLPSDRFSAERTGGSVSTLTIQRTQQEDSAVYLCASSFSRYEKLFFGSGTQLSVL.

In the case of this clonotype: This may come from a read error, since a much larger clone is one base off. The V and J genes are TRBV27 and TRBJ2-6; D might be TRBD1 or TRBD2, each matching 7 bases. This CDR3 has 16 residues. CDR1 is MNHEY, CDR2 SMNVEV, per germline (reference sequence). Trimming pared 4 bases from V and 4 bases from J, leaving 14 bases between. CDR3 amino acids: CASSWEGAAGANVLTF. The CDR3 DNA is TGTGCCAGCAGTTGGGAGGGGGCGGCGGGGGCCAACGTCCTGACTTTC.

Note on this clonotype: One end of the junction is discordant with germline, which a read error may explain. The rearrangement uses TRBV5-1 and TRBJ2-3; D gene uncertain. The V gene's germline CDR1 is SGHRS and CDR2 YFSETQ. This CDR3 comprises 12 residues. CDR3 sequence: CASSLSPDAQYF. The CDR3 bases are TGCGCCAGCAGCTTGTCGCCAGATGCGCAGTATTTT.

This clonotype was seen repeatedly, ten times or more. The V and J genes are TRBV12-5 and TRBJ1-5; no definite D call. CDR3 size: 17 residues. CDR1 is LGHNT and CDR2 is FRNRAP in the germline V gene. Trimming left V 1 base short and J 0 bases short, with 13 bases between. CDR3 DNA sequence: TGTGCTAGTGGTTTGGGGCTAGAGAAATATAGCAATCAGCCCCAGCATTTT. It specifies CASGLGLEKYSNQPQHF.

This clonotype has a handful of counts. This chain uses TRBV6-2 or TRBV6-3 with TRBJ1-1; the D gene is possibly TRBD1 (6 bases). Trimming shortened V by 7 bases and J by 6 bases, and 21 bases separated the two germline ends. The germline V gene has CDR1 MNHEY and CDR2 SVGEGT. CDR3 length equals 15 residues. The CDR3 is CASTILSDRRAEAFF. CDR3 in DNA: TGTGCCAGCACCATCCTCTCGGACAGACGAGCTGAAGCTTTCTTT.

Note on this clonotype: This may stem from a read error, because a much larger clone lies one nucleotide away. The chain employs TRBV7-9 and TRBJ1-5; D gene unclear. There are 12 residues in the CDR3. Germline loops: CDR1 SEHNR, CDR2 FQNEAQ (reference sequence). In nucleotides, the CDR3 is TGTGCCAGCAGCCCTGATTATCAGCCCCATCATTTT. This gives the protein CASSPDYQPHHF.

The CDR3 here is CASSFAGESNQPQHF. In nucleotides, the CDR3 is TGTGCCAGCAGTTTCGCCGGGGAGAGCAATCAGCCCCAGCATTTT. V usage is TRBV12-3 or TRBV12-4 and J usage is TRBJ1-5; D not certain. Trimming removed 3 bases at V and 1 base at J, with 10 bases between. This CDR3 region has 15 residues.

Comments on this clonotype: A much more abundant neighbour one base away suggests this may be a read error. The chain has TRBV5-3 and TRBJ2-6, with 9 bases identical to TRBD1. TRBV5-3 is flagged as an ORF with uncertain function. CDR3 length equals 16 residues. CDR3 in amino acids: CASSPTGGFGANVLIF. The CDR3 DNA reads TGTGCCAGCAGCCCCACAGGGGGCTTTGGGGCCAACGTCCTGATTTTC.

This clonotype was seen many times. This chain uses TRBV4-2 with TRBJ2-7, with D hard to call. Trimming cost V 1 base and J 5 bases, with 15 bases left between them. This CDR3 is 15 amino acids long. In germline, CDR1 is LGHNA, CDR2 YNFKEQ. CDR3 sequence (DNA): TGTGCCAGCAGCCAAGGGACCCTCTTCTTTGACGAGCAGTACTTC. As protein: CASSQGTLFFDEQYF.

As to this clonotype: This may arise from a read error, as a much more abundant clone is one base away. The CDR3 spells CASRLAGEGTQYF. The CDR3 DNA is TGTGCCAGCAGACTAGCGGGGGAAGGGACCCAGTACTTC. The rearrangement uses TRBV6-5 and TRBJ2-5; TRBD2 matches at 11 bases. In germline, CDR1 is MNHEY, CDR2 SVGAGI. After removal of 6 bases from V and 7 bases from J, the junction contained 4 bases not matched to a gene. The CDR3 runs 13 residues.

Regarding this clonotype: Since no conserved phenylalanine or tryptophan closes the CDR3, a read error is the likely cause. V and J are TRBV6-5 and TRBJ2-7; tentative D call: TRBD2 (5 bases). The CDR3 is made up of 15 amino acids. Trimming stripped 7 bases from V and 7 bases from J, with 23 bases between. Per the germline V gene, CDR1 is MNHEY and CDR2 is SVGAGI. The CDR3 coding sequence is TGTGCCAGCAACCCCGCGGCTTCGGGGTTTTTTGAGCAGTACCTC. It encodes CASNPAASGFFEQYL.

As regards this clonotype: One junction end does not reproduce the germline sequence, and a read error may be involved. The V and J genes are TRBV7-9 and TRBJ1-3; D gene uncertain. There are 19 residues in the CDR3. Germline loops: CDR1 SEHNR, CDR2 FQNEAQ (reference sequence). The CDR3 protein is CASSLEQLMRELSGNTVYF. CDR3 coding DNA: TGTGCCAGCAGCTTAGAGCAGCTCATGCGGGAACTCTCTGGAAACACCGTATATTTT.

At least ten counts were recorded for this clonotype. V is TRBV12-3 or TRBV12-4 and J is TRBJ1-4, with 7 bases matching TRBD1. This CDR3 is built from 14 residues. The V segment lost 3 bases and the J segment 6 bases; nucleotides outside the gene matches: 4. This chain's CDR3 is CASSFIGTDEKLFF. In nucleotides, the CDR3 is TGTGCCAGCAGTTTCATCGGGACAGATGAAAAACTGTTTTTT.

Here the CDR3 reads CSARDSTENTEAFF. Written as DNA, the CDR3 is TGCAGTGCTAGAGATTCGACAGAGAACACTGAAGCTTTCTTT. The chain joins TRBV20-1 to TRBJ1-1, with TRBD1 as a possible D gene (5 bases). Trimming took 0 bases from V and 1 from J, leaving 9 bases between them. This CDR3 is 14 amino acids long. CDR1 is DFQATT, CDR2 SNEGSKA, per germline (reference sequence).

This clonotype showed up many times. The rearrangement links TRBV7-9 to TRBJ2-5; D unclear. Per germline, CDR1 SEHNR and CDR2 FQNEAQ (reference sequence). The V gene lost 4 bases and the J gene lost 5 bases, with 20 bases spanning the gap. The CDR3 is 16 amino acids. CDR3 loop: CASSSTVRAILETQYF. DNA of the CDR3: TGTGCCAGCAGCTCGACGGTCCGGGCCATCCTGGAGACCCAGTACTTC.

The chain carries TRBV27 and TRBJ2-1, with D possibly TRBD2 on 6 matching bases. The germline gives CDR1 MNHEY, CDR2 SMNVEV (reference sequence). V was shortened by 4 bases and J by 4 bases, with 14 bases between the two germline ends. There are 15 residues in the CDR3. CDR3 protein: CASSSAGRGYNEQFF. The DNA for the CDR3 is TGTGCCAGCAGTTCCGCCGGGCGGGGTTACAATGAGCAGTTCTTC.

The chain employs TRBV18 and TRBJ2-7; 7 positions agree with TRBD1. The CDR3 length is 14 residues. Germline V gene data show CDR1 as KGHSH and CDR2 as LQKENI. Germline trimming cut 3 bases from V and 2 bases from J; bases unmatched to any gene: 4. CDR3 nucleotide sequence: TGTGCCAGCTCACCGGGACAGCCACCCTACGAGCAGTACTTC. The encoded protein is CASSPGQPPYEQYF. The full variable domain, with the rest looked up from reference TRBV18 and TRBJ2-7, is NAGVMQNPRHLVRRRGQEARLRCSPMKGHSHVYWYRQLPEEGLKFMVYLQKENIIDESGMPKERFSAEFPKEGPSILRIQQVVRGDSAAYFCASSPGQPPYEQYFGPGTRLTVT.

Ten or more counts support this clonotype. The chain is built from TRBV30 and TRBJ2-1; D might be TRBD1 (5 bases). This CDR3 is 12 amino acids long. Trimming pared 1 base from V and 8 bases from J, leaving 9 bases between. Germline CDR1 GTSNPN, CDR2 SVGIG (reference sequence). CDR3 loop: CAWSEGSHEQFF. CDR3 sequence (DNA): TGTGCCTGGAGTGAGGGGTCCCATGAGCAGTTCTTC.

As for this clonotype: The junction departs from germline at one end; a sequencing error may be responsible. The rearrangement links TRBV6-5 to TRBJ2-2; 10 bases match TRBD2. The CDR3 totals 15 residues. Per germline, CDR1 MNHEY and CDR2 SVGAGI. The CDR3 sequence: CASRIVSGGTGEPFF. CDR3 in DNA: TGTGCCAGCAGGATTGTTAGCGGGGGGACCGGGGAGCCGTTTTTT.

This clonotype was seen many times. CDR3 protein: CAWSRDGFEAFF. CDR3 DNA sequence: TGTGCCTGGAGCAGGGACGGTTTTGAAGCTTTCTTT. The J gene is TRBJ1-1, the V gene TRBV30, with D perhaps TRBD1 (5 bases). Germline CDR1 GTSNPN, CDR2 SVGIG (reference sequence). The ends were cut back, 3 bases at V and 7 bases at J, with 12 bases in the middle. There are 12 residues in the CDR3.

This clonotype was counted a single time. The chain employs TRBV30 and TRBJ2-5; TRBD1 agrees at 10 bases. This CDR3 is built from 14 residues. Germline V CDR1 and CDR2: GTSNPN, SVGIG (reference sequence). Trimming took 2 bases from V and 7 from J; bases not matched to a gene: 7. Written as DNA, the CDR3 is TGTGCCTGGAGTATTGGGACAGGGGAAGCGACCCAGTACTTC. Protein: CAWSIGTGEATQYF.

This clonotype was seen a handful of times. The genes are TRBV19 and TRBJ2-7; TRBD2 matches at 11 bases. J lost 2 bases, V lost 1 base, and 10 bases had no gene match. The length of the CDR3 is 18 residues. Germline loops: CDR1 LNHDA, CDR2 SQIVND (reference sequence). The CDR3 DNA is TGTGCCAGTAGTATAGCTAGCGGGGGGCACGGGGGTCCCTACGAGCAGTACTTC. Translated: CASSIASGGHGGPYEQYF.

This chain uses TRBV4-1 with TRBJ2-5; TRBD1 or TRBD2 may be the D gene (5 bases each). The CDR3 totals 13 residues. V shed 3 bases and J shed 5 bases, with 10 bases lying between them. Germline-derived CDR1 and CDR2 are MGHRA and YSYEKL. CDR3 sequence (DNA): TGCGCCAGCAGCCAGATGGGACGTGAGACCCAGTACTTC. It encodes CASSQMGRETQYF.